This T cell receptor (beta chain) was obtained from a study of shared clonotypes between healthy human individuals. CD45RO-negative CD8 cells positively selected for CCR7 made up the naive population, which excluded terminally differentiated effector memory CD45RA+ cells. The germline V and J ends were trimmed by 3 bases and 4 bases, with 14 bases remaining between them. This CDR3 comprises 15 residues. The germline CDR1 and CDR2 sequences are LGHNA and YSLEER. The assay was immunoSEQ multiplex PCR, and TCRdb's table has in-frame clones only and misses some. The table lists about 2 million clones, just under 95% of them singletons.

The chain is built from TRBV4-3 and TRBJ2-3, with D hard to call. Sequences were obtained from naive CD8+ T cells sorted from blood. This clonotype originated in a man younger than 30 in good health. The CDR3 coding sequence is TGCGCCAGCAGCCAGAGCGTCGCCTCCCCAGATACGCAGTATTTT. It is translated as CASSQSVASPDTQYF.